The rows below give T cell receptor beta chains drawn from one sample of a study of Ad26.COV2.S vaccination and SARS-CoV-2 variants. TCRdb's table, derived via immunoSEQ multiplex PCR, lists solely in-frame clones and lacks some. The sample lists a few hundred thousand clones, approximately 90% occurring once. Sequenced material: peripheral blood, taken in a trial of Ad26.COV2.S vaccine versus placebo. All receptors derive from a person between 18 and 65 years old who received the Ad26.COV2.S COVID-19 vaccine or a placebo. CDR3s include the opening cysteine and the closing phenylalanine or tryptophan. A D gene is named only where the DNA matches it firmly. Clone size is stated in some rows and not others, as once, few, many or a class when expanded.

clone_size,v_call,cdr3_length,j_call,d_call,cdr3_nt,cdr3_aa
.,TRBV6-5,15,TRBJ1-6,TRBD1,TGTGCCAGCAGGGGTTGGGGACAGGATAATTCACCCCTCCACTTT,CASRGWGQDNSPLHF
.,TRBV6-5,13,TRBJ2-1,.,TGTGCCACTTCACTAGGGTTCGGGAATGAGCAGTTCTTC,CATSLGFGNEQFF
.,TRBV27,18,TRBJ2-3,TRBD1,TGTGCCAGCAGTTCGATATGGCTGCGGACAGGAGTCACAGATACGCAGTATTTT,CASSSIWLRTGVTDTQYF
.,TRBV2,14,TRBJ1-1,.,TGTGCCAGCAGTGAAAGCTGGATCAACACTGAAGCTTTCTTT,CASSESWINTEAFF
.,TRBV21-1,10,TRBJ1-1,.,TGTGCTAGATTAGAACACAAAGCTTTCTTT,CARLEHKAFF
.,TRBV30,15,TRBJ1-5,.,TGTGCCTGGAGTGGAGGGACTGGCCCACATCAGCCCCAGCATTTT,CAWSGGTGPHQPQHF
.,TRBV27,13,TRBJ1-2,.,TGTGCCAGCAGTTTGCGGAGGGGTTATGGCTACACCTTC,CASSLRRGYGYTF
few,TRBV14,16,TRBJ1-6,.,TGTGCCAGCAGCCAACGGACAGCCTCCTATAATTCACCCCTCCACTTT,CASSQRTASYNSPLHF
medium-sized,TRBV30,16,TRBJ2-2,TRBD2,TGTGCCTGGAGTGTACACCCGGGAGGAGGCGGCGGGGAGCTGTTTTTT,CAWSVHPGGGGGELFF
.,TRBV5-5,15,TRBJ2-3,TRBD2,TGTGCCAGCAGCGAGAACGGGGGGGGCACAGATACGCAGTATTTT,CASSENGGGTDTQYF
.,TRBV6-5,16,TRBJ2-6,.,TGTGCCAGCAGTTACGGGGTGGGGGCTGGGGCCAACGTCCTGACTTTC,CASSYGVGAGANVLTF
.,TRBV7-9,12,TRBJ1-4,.,TGTGCCAGCAGCTTAGTACGTGAAAAACTGTTTTTT,CASSLVREKLFF
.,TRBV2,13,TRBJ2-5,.,TGTGCCAGCAGTGGCTTTGCGAAAGAGACCCAGTACTTC,CASSGFAKETQYF
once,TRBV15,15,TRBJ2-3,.,TGTGCCACCAGCAGAGATCGGCTAGCGTCCCTACGGCAGTATTTT,CATSRDRLASLRQYF
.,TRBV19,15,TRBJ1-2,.,TGTGCCAGTAGTATGCTGGGCCTTAAATACTATGGCTACACCTTC,CASSMLGLKYYGYTF